These 17 T cell receptor beta chains were sequenced from one sample in a study of blood T cell repertoires in COVID-19. Profiled with immunoSEQ multiplex PCR; TCRdb holds only in-frame clones, not every one. The sample lists about 74,000 clones, roughly 90% seen once, with around 1.6% in the top ten. The sequencing sample was made of peripheral blood. These receptors came from a man aged 50-60 years with acute or convalescent COVID-19.

The chain carries TRBV18 and TRBJ1-4, with a weak D call TRBD1 (6 bases). Trimming took 3 bases from V and 4 from J, leaving 9 bases between them. CDR3 length equals 14 residues. CDR1 and CDR2 from the germline V gene are KGHSH and LQKENI. The CDR3 reads CASSPRQDNEKLFF. The DNA of the CDR3 is TGTGCCAGCTCACCTAGACAGGATAATGAAAAACTGTTTTTT.

This clone was recorded a few times. The chain joins TRBV14 to TRBJ2-5, with 8 nucleotides matching TRBD1. CDR3 length: 15 residues. The V gene's germline CDR1 is SGHDN and CDR2 FVKESK. The J segment lost 2 bases and the V segment lost 4 bases, leaving 6 bases of the junction unmatched. CDR3 region: CASSRRQGNQETQYF. Here the CDR3 DNA reads TGTGCCAGCAGCCGAAGACAGGGGAATCAAGAGACCCAGTACTTC.

The genes are TRBV5-1 and TRBJ2-5, with D perhaps TRBD2 (5 bases). The V gene lost 0 bases and the J gene lost 9 bases, with 12 bases spanning the gap. The V gene's germline CDR1 is SGHRS and CDR2 YFSETQ. The CDR3 consists of 13 residues. The CDR3 region has the DNA TGCGCCAGCAGCTTGGATGGGAGCCGGGCCCAGTACTTC. Encoded protein: CASSLDGSRAQYF.

This clone has just a few counts. V and J are TRBV27 and TRBJ2-1; D gene uncertain. The CDR3 runs to 13 residues. Trimming took 0 bases from V and 7 from J, leaving 7 bases between them. The V gene's germline CDR1 is MNHEY and CDR2 SMNVEV (reference sequence). The CDR3 bases are TGTGCCAGCAGTTTATCTTCCAGTAATGAGCAGTTCTTC. It codes for CASSLSSSNEQFF.

In this sample, this clone turned up once. For the CDR3, the DNA is TGCGCCAGCAGGAAAGACGGAGGACTGTTTTTT. Amino acid sequence: CASRKDGGLFF. This chain links TRBV5-1 with TRBJ1-4; D gene uncertain. The CDR3 loop spans 11 amino acids. The germline gives CDR1 SGHRS, CDR2 YFSETQ. V was clipped by 5 bases and J by 13 bases, with 12 bases between them.

The count of this clone is one. The genes are TRBV4-1 and TRBJ2-7; maybe TRBD1 (6 bases). Deletions cut 4 bases from V and 2 bases from J, with 15 bases between. This CDR3 comprises 15 residues. Germline values: CDR1 MGHRA, CDR2 YSYEKL. CDR3 nucleotides: TGCGCCAGCAGCCCTTCGACAGGAGGTACCTACGAGCAGTACTTC. Translation: CASSPSTGGTYEQYF.

The chain has TRBV7-9 and TRBJ1-1; 7 bases are shared with TRBD1. From germline, CDR1 is SEHNR and CDR2 FQNEAQ (reference sequence). The CDR3 runs to 15 residues. V lost 5 bases, J lost 4 bases, and 10 bases stayed unmatched. As DNA, the CDR3 is TGTGCCAGCAGCCCGGTGCCACAGGGGACCACTGAAGCTTTCTTT. Protein product: CASSPVPQGTTEAFF.

The rearrangement joins TRBV30 to TRBJ1-3; D is uncertain. Germline CDR1 reads GTSNPN; CDR2 reads SVGIG (reference sequence). The CDR3 contains 13 residues. Deletions cut 5 bases from V and 3 bases from J, with 11 bases between. In DNA form, the CDR3 reads TGTGCCTGGGCAGAGGGCGGTGGAAACACCATATATTTT. Translation: CAWAEGGGNTIYF.

The rearrangement joins TRBV30 to TRBJ1-5, with 9 bases lining up with TRBD1. Germline V gives CDR1 GTSNPN, CDR2 SVGIG (reference sequence). V lost 5 bases and J lost 6; bases outside the gene matches: 5. CDR3 length: 13 residues. CDR3 coding DNA: TGTGCCTGGGGGACAGGGCGAAGTCAGCCCCAGCATTTT. Translated, it gives CAWGTGRSQPQHF.

The rearrangement joins TRBV24-1 to TRBJ2-1, with 9 bases lining up with TRBD2. The germline V gene encodes CDR1 KGHDR and CDR2 SFDVKD. With V trimmed by 8 bases and J by 12 bases, 16 bases remained unmatched. The CDR3 extends over 15 amino acids. CDR3 in DNA: TGTGCCACCACCGACCCGACTAGCGGAGGTAGTAGGCAGTTCTTC. Its translation: CATTDPTSGGSRQFF.

The chain carries TRBV10-3 and TRBJ1-4; 8 bases map to TRBD1. The CDR3 covers 13 residues. Trimming took 6 bases from V and 8 from J; bases not matched to a gene: 5. Germline V gene sequence: CDR1 ENHRY, CDR2 SYGVKD. The CDR3 loop is CAIREGQGEKLFF. CDR3 nucleotides: TGTGCCATCAGAGAAGGACAGGGCGAAAAACTGTTTTTT.

The rearrangement links TRBV10-3 to TRBJ2-2; TRBD2 matches at 8 bases. Germline CDR1 reads ENHRY; CDR2 reads SYGVKD. The CDR3 totals 16 residues. V lost 7 bases and J lost 5; bases outside the gene matches: 12. CDR3 sequence: CAITTGRGAATGELFF. The CDR3 region has the DNA TGTGCCATCACTACCGGGCGGGGGGCGGCTACCGGGGAGCTGTTTTTT.

CDR3 sequence reads: CASSFGSLSGNSPLHF. CDR3 DNA: TGTGCCAGCAGCTTTGGGTCACTTTCGGGTAATTCACCCCTCCACTTT. V usage is TRBV7-9 and J usage is TRBJ1-6; no firm D call. Trimming took 3 bases from V and 6 from J, leaving 15 bases between them. Germline V lookup: CDR1 SEHNR, CDR2 FQNEAQ (reference sequence). CDR3 size: 16 residues.

This chain joins TRBV6-2 or TRBV6-3 and TRBJ2-3; perhaps TRBD1 as D (5 bases). Trimming shortened V by 2 bases and J by 2 bases, and 11 bases separated the two germline ends. The CDR3 is made up of 15 amino acids. Germline CDR1 is MNHEY and CDR2 is SVGEGT. The CDR3 spells CASSYDSSLTDTQYF. The DNA of the CDR3 is TGTGCCAGCAGTTACGACAGCAGCCTCACAGATACGCAGTATTTT.

To note about this clone: This specimen includes other DNA sequences encoding the same CDR3. The chain employs TRBV5-1 and TRBJ2-5, with TRBD2 identical over 8 bases. Germline V CDR1 and CDR2: SGHRS, YFSETQ. This CDR3 has 13 residues. J was trimmed by 5 bases and V by 4 bases; bases with no gene match: 4. The DNA for the CDR3 is TGCGCCAGCAGCCTGAGCGGGAGTGAGACCCAGTACTTC. Encoded protein: CASSLSGSETQYF.

The gene calls are TRBV28 and TRBJ2-3; 8 bases align to TRBD2. The germline V gene encodes CDR1 MDHEN and CDR2 SYDVKM. The ends lost 8 bases at V and 3 bases at J; junction bases unmatched: 4. The CDR3 totals 13 residues. CDR3 loop: CASVPSGTDTQYF. The CDR3 nucleotides read TGTGCCAGCGTGCCTAGCGGGACAGATACGCAGTATTTT.

CDR3 sequence: CASSLDRVRSGNTIYF. For the CDR3, the DNA is TGTGCCAGCAGCTTAGACAGGGTGAGGTCTGGAAACACCATATATTTT. This rearrangement joins TRBV11-2 to TRBJ1-3, with D maybe TRBD1 (5 bases). The V gene's germline CDR1 is SGHAT and CDR2 FQNNGV. This CDR3 is 16 amino acids long. Trimming pared 0 bases from V and 1 base from J, leaving 10 bases between.